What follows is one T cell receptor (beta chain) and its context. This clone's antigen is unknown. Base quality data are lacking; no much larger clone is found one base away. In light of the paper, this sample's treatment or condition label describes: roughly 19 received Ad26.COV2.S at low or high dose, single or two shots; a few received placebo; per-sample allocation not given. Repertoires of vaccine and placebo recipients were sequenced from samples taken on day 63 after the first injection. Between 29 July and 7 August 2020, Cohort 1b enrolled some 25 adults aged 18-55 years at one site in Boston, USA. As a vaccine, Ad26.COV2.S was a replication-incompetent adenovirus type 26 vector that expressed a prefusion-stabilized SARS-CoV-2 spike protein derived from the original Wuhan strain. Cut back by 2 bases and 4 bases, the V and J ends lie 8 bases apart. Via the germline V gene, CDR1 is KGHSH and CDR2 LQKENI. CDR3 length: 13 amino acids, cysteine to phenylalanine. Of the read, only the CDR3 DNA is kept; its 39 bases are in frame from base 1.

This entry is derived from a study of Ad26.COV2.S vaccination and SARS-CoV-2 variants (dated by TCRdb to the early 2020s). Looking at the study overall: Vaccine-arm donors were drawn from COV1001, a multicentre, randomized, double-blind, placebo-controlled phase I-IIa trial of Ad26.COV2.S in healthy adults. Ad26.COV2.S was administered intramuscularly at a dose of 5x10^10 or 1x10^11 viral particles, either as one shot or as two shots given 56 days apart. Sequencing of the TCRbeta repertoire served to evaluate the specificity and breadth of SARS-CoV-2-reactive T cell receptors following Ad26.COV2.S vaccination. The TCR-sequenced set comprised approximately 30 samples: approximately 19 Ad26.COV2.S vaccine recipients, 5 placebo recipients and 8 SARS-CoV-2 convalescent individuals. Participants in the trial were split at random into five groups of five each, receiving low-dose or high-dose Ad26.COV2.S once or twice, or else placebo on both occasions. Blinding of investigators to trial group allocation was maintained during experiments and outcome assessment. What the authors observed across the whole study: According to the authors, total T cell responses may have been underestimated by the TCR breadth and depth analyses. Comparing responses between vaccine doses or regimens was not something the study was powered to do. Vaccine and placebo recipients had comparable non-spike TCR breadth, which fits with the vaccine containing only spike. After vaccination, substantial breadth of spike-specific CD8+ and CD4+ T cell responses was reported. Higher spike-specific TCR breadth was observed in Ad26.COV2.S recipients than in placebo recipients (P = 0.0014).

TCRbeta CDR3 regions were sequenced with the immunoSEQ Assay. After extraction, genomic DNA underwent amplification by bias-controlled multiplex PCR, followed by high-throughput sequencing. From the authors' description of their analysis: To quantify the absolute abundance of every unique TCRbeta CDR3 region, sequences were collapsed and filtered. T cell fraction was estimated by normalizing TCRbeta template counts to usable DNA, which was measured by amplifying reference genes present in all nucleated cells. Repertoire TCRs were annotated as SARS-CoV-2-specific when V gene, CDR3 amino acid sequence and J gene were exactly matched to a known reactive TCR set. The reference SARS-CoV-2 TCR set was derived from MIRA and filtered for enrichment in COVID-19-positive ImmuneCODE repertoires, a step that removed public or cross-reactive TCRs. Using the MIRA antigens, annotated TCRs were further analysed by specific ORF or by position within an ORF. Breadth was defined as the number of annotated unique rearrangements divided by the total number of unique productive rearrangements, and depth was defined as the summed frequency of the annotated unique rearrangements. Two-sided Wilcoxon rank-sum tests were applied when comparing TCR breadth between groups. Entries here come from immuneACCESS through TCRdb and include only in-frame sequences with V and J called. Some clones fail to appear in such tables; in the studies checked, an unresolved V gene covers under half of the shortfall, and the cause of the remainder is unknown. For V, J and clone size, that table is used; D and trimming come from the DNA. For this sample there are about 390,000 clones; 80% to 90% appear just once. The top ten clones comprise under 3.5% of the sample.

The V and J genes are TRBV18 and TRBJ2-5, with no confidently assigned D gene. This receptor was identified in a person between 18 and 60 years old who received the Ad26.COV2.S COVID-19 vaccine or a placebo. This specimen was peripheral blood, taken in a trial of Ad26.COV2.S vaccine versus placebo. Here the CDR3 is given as CASSPNSRETQYF. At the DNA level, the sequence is TGTGCCAGCTCACCAAATTCTCGAGAGACCCAGTACTTC.